This T cell receptor (beta chain) originates from a study of T cell repertoires in urothelial bladder cancer. Study information: A few lesions each were cT0, cTa, cT1, and cT2 or greater.

The table came from immunoSEQ multiplex PCR; TCRdb's copy has only in-frame clones and leaves some out. The table shows 13,000 or so clones, with about 70% occurring only once. As to this clone: Its antigen is still unknown.

Broader study findings: Median infiltrating lymphocyte percentage was more than 1.5% in carcinoma specimens. A single clone reached around 2% in benign versus up to about 17% in carcinoma.

The CDR3 has 14 amino acids. Trimming shortened V by 4 bases and J by 8 bases, and 16 bases separated the two germline ends. Germline CDR1 is SGHDT and CDR2 is YYEEEE. V usage is TRBV5-6 and J usage is TRBJ2-4; D might be TRBD1 (6 bases). The TCR originated in a human donor with urothelial carcinoma. Sequenced: tumor-infiltrating cells from bladder cancer. The CDR3 loop reads CASSVSGTRDIQYF. The CDR3 DNA sequence: TGTGCCAGCAGCGTTTCCGGGACACGGGACATTCAGTACTTC.